These 14 T cell receptor beta chains originate from one sample sequenced in a study of blood T cell repertoires in COVID-19. Data came from immunoSEQ multiplex PCR; TCRdb stores just in-frame clones and leaves some out. The table has roughly 250,000 clones, 84% seen once; the top ten hold less than 2%. Sequenced input: peripheral blood. These receptors all stem from a woman aged 40 to 50 who had recovered from COVID-19.

This clone came up a few times. The rearrangement uses TRBV4-1 and TRBJ2-2, with 8 bases matching TRBD1. The CDR3 loop spans 14 amino acids. The germline gives CDR1 MGHRA, CDR2 YSYEKL. V gave up 4 bases and J gave up 6 bases; unmatched junction bases: 4. CDR3 nucleotides: TGCGCCAGCAGCCCTAGACAGGGGCCCGGGGAGCTGTTTTTT. Encoded protein: CASSPRQGPGELFF.

The CDR3: CAWSPGLGHQPQHF. The CDR3 DNA reads TGTGCCTGGTCCCCAGGGTTGGGTCATCAGCCCCAGCATTTT. The V and J genes are TRBV30 and TRBJ1-5; tentatively, D is TRBD1 (5 bases). Germline CDR1 GTSNPN, CDR2 SVGIG (reference sequence). V shed 5 bases and J shed 5 bases, with 16 bases lying between them. The CDR3 is 14 residues long.

V gene TRBV28 combines with J gene TRBJ2-7, with D unclear. Looked up from germline, CDR1 is MDHEN and CDR2 is SYDVKM. Between the trimmed V and J ends, which lost 5 bases and 0 bases, there was a span of 8 bases. The CDR3 is 13 amino acids. Here the CDR3 reads CASSGPTSYEQYF. The DNA for the CDR3 is TGTGCCAGCAGTGGCCCAACCTCCTACGAGCAGTACTTC.

This chain connects TRBV28 to TRBJ2-3; possibly TRBD2 for D (6 bases). This CDR3 spans 16 amino acids. The V end lost 8 bases, the J end lost 0 bases, and 18 bases lay between the germline ends. The germline V gene has CDR1 MDHEN and CDR2 SYDVKM. The CDR3 spells CASYPRPGGSTDTQYF. CDR3 nucleotide sequence: TGTGCCAGCTACCCTAGGCCTGGGGGGAGCACAGATACGCAGTATTTT.

The V gene is TRBV13, the J gene TRBJ1-4, with unresolved D. The V gene lost 0 bases and the J gene lost 11 bases, with 13 bases spanning the gap. CDR1 and CDR2 from the germline V gene are PRHDT and FYEKMQ (reference sequence). The CDR3 has 14 amino acids. Here the CDR3 DNA reads TGTGCCAGCAGCTTAGGCAGGCGCCGATATAAACTGTTTTTT. As protein: CASSLGRRRYKLFF.

Comments on this clone: This sample also contains other DNA sequences that code for the same CDR3. The CDR3 sequence is CASSIRGADTQYF. In DNA, the CDR3 is TGTGCCAGTAGTATCAGGGGCGCAGATACGCAGTATTTT. The chain combines TRBV19 with TRBJ2-3; weak D call: TRBD1 (6 bases). CDR3 size: 13 residues. Germline V lookup: CDR1 LNHDA, CDR2 SQIVND (reference sequence). V was clipped by 3 bases and J by 4 bases, with 8 bases between them. The full variable domain, in which reference TRBV19 and TRBJ2-3 provide the parts outside the CDR3, is DGGITQSPKYLFRKEGQNVTLSCEQNLNHDAMYWYRQDPGQGLRLIYYSQIVNDFQKGDIAEGYSVSREKKESFPLTVTSAQKNPTAFYLCASSIRGADTQYFGPGTRLTVL.

This CDR3 is CASSYSNSGFNQPQHF. The CDR3 coding sequence is TGTGCCAGCAGTTACTCAAACTCAGGGTTCAATCAGCCCCAGCATTTT. The chain employs TRBV6-6 and TRBJ1-5, with D maybe TRBD1 (5 bases). CDR1 and CDR2 (germline): MNHNY, SVGAGI (reference sequence). The length of the CDR3 is 16 residues. Trimming pared 0 bases from V and 3 bases from J, leaving 12 bases between.

The rearrangement links TRBV10-3 to TRBJ1-6; TRBD1 might be the D (6 bases). Trimming removed 4 bases from V and 7 bases from J, with 20 bases in between. This CDR3 is 17 amino acids long. Germline assignment: CDR1 ENHRY and CDR2 SYGVKD. This chain's CDR3 is CAISGGKNRDWNSPLHF. The CDR3 bases are TGTGCCATCAGTGGGGGTAAGAACAGGGATTGGAATTCACCCCTCCACTTT.

The rearrangement joins TRBV5-1 to TRBJ1-1; the D is unclear. The CDR3 sequence is 14 residues long. Germline CDR1 and CDR2: SGHRS and YFSETQ. The V end lost 2 bases, the J end lost 4 bases, and 12 bases lay between the germline ends. In DNA, the CDR3 is TGCGCCAGCAGCTTTTCCGGGGTTCGCACTGAAGCTTTCTTT. It specifies CASSFSGVRTEAFF.

V and J are TRBV5-1 and TRBJ1-1; a possible D gene is TRBD1 (6 bases). CDR3 length: 13 amino acids. With 6 bases removed from V and 0 bases from J, the gap between germline ends came to 9 bases. Germline V lookup: CDR1 SGHRS, CDR2 YFSETQ. CDR3 in DNA: TGCGCCAGCAAATCAGGGGTGAACACTGAAGCTTTCTTT. It encodes CASKSGVNTEAFF.

The gene calls are TRBV10-3 and TRBJ2-7; 8 nucleotides match TRBD2. CDR1 and CDR2 from the germline V gene are ENHRY and SYGVKD. Germline trimming cut 8 bases from V and 4 bases from J; bases unmatched to any gene: 7. The CDR3 extends over 13 amino acids. In DNA form, the CDR3 reads TGTGCCATCGGGGGAGCGGGGGCATACGAGCAGTACTTC. Translated, it gives CAIGGAGAYEQYF.

V is TRBV10-3 and J is TRBJ2-7; 9 bases are a match to TRBD1. Germline V gives CDR1 ENHRY, CDR2 SYGVKD. V shed 10 bases, J shed 3 bases, and the junction held 7 bases outside the gene matches. There are 13 residues in the CDR3. CDR3 DNA sequence: TGTGCCACCGGGACAGGGTCAAACTACGAGCAGTACTTC. Translated, it gives CATGTGSNYEQYF.

CDR3 residues: CASSFGQGIGHEQYF. In DNA form, the CDR3 reads TGTGCCAGCAGCTTCGGACAGGGGATCGGCCACGAGCAGTACTTC. The V call is TRBV5-6, the J call TRBJ2-7; 9 nucleotides match TRBD1. This CDR3 is built from 15 residues. Germline values: CDR1 SGHDT, CDR2 YYEEEE. J lost 5 bases, V lost 2 bases, and 8 bases had no gene match.

This clone came up a few times. The V and J genes are TRBV28 and TRBJ1-4; D might be TRBD1 (5 bases). V was clipped by 1 base and J by 8 bases, with 14 bases between them. The CDR3 consists of 15 residues. The V gene's germline CDR1 is MDHEN and CDR2 SYDVKM. CDR3 nucleotide sequence: TGTGCCAGCAGTTTATTGGCGGGGGTTCGAGAAAAACTGTTTTTT. It encodes CASSLLAGVREKLFF.